The sequence of this T cell receptor (beta chain) was determined in a study of graft-versus-host responses after intestinal transplantation. Study overall: In this cohort, recipients had multivisceral, liver-intestinal, or isolated intestinal transplants. Every one of the recipients received anti-thymocyte globulin induction and afterwards took tacrolimus and steroids for approximately 3 years.

Germline trimming cut 7 bases from V and 6 bases from J; bases unmatched to any gene: 14. Germline V gene lookup returns CDR1 SGHDT and CDR2 YYEEEE. The CDR3 runs 15 residues. Study-level results: In recipient marrow, GvH clones were found, and some appeared first in ileum or blood.

Regarding this clone: Its matching antigen is unknown.

Clones were read by immunoSEQ multiplex PCR, and TCRdb kept only the in-frame ones, dropping some. The sample holds 75,000 to 100,000 clones, around nine tenths seen once. The receptor was derived from a human patient who received an intestinal transplant, so some T cells may come from the graft donor. The chain employs TRBV5-6 and TRBJ1-1; 8 bases are shared with TRBD1. Sequencing used PBMCs, obtained about 450 days after intestinal transplant. CDR3 bases: TGTGCCAGCCATGGGGCCATCAGGGGGCCCCCTGAAGCTTTCTTT. This translates into CASHGAIRGPPEAFF.